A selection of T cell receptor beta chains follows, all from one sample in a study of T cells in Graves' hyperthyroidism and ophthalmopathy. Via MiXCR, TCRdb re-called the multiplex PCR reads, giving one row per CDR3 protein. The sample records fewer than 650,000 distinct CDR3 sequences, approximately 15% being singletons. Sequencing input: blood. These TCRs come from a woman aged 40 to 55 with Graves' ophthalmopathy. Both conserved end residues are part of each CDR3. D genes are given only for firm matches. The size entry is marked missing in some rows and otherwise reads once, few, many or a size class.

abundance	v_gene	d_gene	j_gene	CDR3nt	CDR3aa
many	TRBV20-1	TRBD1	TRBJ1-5	TGCAGTGCTAGGCCTACAGGGGTCGGTCAGCCCCAGCATTTT	CSARPTGVGQPQHF
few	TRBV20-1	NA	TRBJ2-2	TGCAGTGCTAGTAGGGGAGATGCCGGGGAGCTGTTTTTT	CSASRGDAGELFF
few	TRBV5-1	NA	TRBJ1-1	TGCGCCAGCAGCCCCGGACCGGATCTTGAAGCTTTCTTT	CASSPGPDLEAFF
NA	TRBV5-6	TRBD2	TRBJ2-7	TGTGCCAGCAGCCCCAACGGACTAGCGGGAGGCGCCTACGAGCAGTACTTC	CASSPNGLAGGAYEQYF
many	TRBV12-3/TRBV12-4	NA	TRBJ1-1	TGTGCCAGCAGTGAGGAGGCCACGTTAGGGGCTTTCTTT	CASSEEATLGAFF
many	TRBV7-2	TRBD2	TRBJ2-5	TGTGCCAGCAGTTATCAAGCGGGATTACAAGAGACCCAGTACTTC	CASSYQAGLQETQYF
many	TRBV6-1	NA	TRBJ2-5	TGTGCCAGCAGGCGGGGCAGGGGAGTCGAGACCCAGTACTTC	CASRRGRGVETQYF
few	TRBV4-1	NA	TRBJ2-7	TGCGCCAGCAGCACCGCCGGGACTTCCTACGAGCAGTACTTC	CASSTAGTSYEQYF
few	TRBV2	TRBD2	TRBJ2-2	TGTGCCAGCAGTGAAGCCCCGGGACTAGCGGGAGTAGGGACCGGGGAGCTGTTTTTT	CASSEAPGLAGVGTGELFF
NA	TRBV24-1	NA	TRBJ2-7	TGTGCCACCGGTGAGGCCGGCTCCTACGAGCAGTACTTC	CATGEAGSYEQYF
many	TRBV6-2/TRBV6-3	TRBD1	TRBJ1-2	TGTGCCAGCACCCCCGAGACAGGGGTCTATGGCTACACCTTC	CASTPETGVYGYTF
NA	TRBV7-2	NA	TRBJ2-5	TGTGCCAGCAGCCCCGGGGACATCTCTCGGGAGACCCAGTACTTC	CASSPGDISRETQYF
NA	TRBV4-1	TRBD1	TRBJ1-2	TGCGCCAGCAGCTCGTCGTACACAGGGGGCAATGATGGCTACACCTTC	CASSSSYTGGNDGYTF
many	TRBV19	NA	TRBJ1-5	TGTGCCAGTAAGTTACAGGGCGGTAATCAGCCCCAGCATTTT	CASKLQGGNQPQHF
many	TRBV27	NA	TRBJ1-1	TGTGCCAGCAGTTTGTCTATAATGAACACTGAAGCTTTCTTT	CASSLSIMNTEAFF
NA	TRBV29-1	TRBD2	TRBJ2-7	TGCAGCGTTGTCGCCCCAGGCTTTCTTAAAGCGGGAGGCCCGTTGGGCTCCTACGAGCAGTACTTC	CSVVAPGFLKAGGPLGSYEQYF
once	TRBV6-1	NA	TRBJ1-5	TGTGCCAGCAGTGAATTTGAGGGACTCCTAAATCAGCCCCAGCATTTT	CASSEFEGLLNQPQHF
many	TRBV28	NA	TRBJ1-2	TGTGCCAGCAGTGACGGAACAGGCAATAACTATGGCTACACCTTC	CASSDGTGNNYGYTF
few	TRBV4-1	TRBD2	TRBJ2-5	TGCGCCAGCAGCCAAGATGGACTAGCGGGCGAAGAGACCCAGTACTTC	CASSQDGLAGEETQYF
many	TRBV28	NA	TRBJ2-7	TGTGCCAGCAGTTCGGCCGGTGGAGGGTCGGGCGAGCAGTACTTC	CASSSAGGGSGEQYF
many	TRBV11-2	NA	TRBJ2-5	TGTGCCAGCAGCTTAGAAGGAACTTATGGGACCCAGTACTTC	CASSLEGTYGTQYF
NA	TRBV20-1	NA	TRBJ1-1	TGCAGTGCTAGAGATCTCCGCGGCGCTGAAGCTTTCTTT	CSARDLRGAEAFF
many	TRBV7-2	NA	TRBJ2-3	TGTGCCAGGGCGGTCGCAGATACGCAGTATTTT	CARAVADTQYF
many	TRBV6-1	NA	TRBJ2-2	TGTGCCAGCGGCCAGCTAGCGACCTACACCGGGGAGCTGTTTTTT	CASGQLATYTGELFF
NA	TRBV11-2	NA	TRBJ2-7	TGTGCCAGCAGCTTAGAGGAGGGTAGCAGGAGGGCTGACGAGCAGTACTTC	CASSLEEGSRRADEQYF
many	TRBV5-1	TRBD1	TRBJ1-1	TGCGCCAGCAGCTTGGATGGGACAGCGAACACTGAAGCTTTCTTT	CASSLDGTANTEAFF
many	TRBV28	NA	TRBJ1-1	TGTGCCAGCAGTTCACCGAGGGTGAACACTGAAGCTTTCTTT	CASSSPRVNTEAFF
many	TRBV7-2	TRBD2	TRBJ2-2	TGTGCCAGCAGCTTAGCGGCGGGAGCAAGTACCGGGGAGCTGTTTTTT	CASSLAAGASTGELFF
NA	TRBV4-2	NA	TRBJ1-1	TGTGCCAGCAGCCAAGAGGGCCTACGGGAAGCTTTCTTT	CASSQEGLREAFF
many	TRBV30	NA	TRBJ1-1	TGTGCCTGGGCAGGGGTGGCGAACACTGAAGCTTTCTTT	CAWAGVANTEAFF
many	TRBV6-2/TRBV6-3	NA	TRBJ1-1	TGTGCCAGCAGTCACACTCGGGACACTGAAGCTTTCTTT	CASSHTRDTEAFF
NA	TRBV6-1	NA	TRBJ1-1	TGTGCCAGCAGTCGATCACCTGCTGGGGCTGAAGCTTTCTTT	CASSRSPAGAEAFF
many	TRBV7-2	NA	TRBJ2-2	TGTGCCAGCAGCCGGGACAAGAACACCGGGGAGCTGTTTTTT	CASSRDKNTGELFF
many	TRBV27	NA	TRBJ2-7	TGTGCCAGCAGCCCCCTCGGCGGAGGGAAATTGAACGAGCAGTACTTC	CASSPLGGGKLNEQYF
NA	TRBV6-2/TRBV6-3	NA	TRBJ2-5	TGTGCCAGCAGTCCCAGGGTTAGGCCCCCGGAGACCCAGTACTTC	CASSPRVRPPETQYF
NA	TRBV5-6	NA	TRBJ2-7	TGTGCCAGCAGCTTTATCTCCAGTGACCCCTCCTACGAGCAGTACTTC	CASSFISSDPSYEQYF
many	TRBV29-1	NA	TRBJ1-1	TGCAGCGTTGAAGGGACACTGAACACTGAAGCTTTCTTT	CSVEGTLNTEAFF
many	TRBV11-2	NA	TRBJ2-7	TGTGCCAGCAGCCCAACAGAGGACTACGAGCAGTACTTC	CASSPTEDYEQYF
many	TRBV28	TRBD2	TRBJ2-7	TGTGCCAGCAGCTCGGGACTAAGGAAGCCCTACGAGCAGTACTTC	CASSSGLRKPYEQYF
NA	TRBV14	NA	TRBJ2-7	TGTGCCAGCAGCCAAGATTACTCGTGGGCCGAGCAGTACTTC	CASSQDYSWAEQYF
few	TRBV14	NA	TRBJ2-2	TGTGCCAGCAGCCAAGAGGGCATTCGGAACAAGAACACCGGGGAGCTGTTTTTT	CASSQEGIRNKNTGELFF
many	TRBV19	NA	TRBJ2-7	TGTGCCAGTAGTATGGGAAGGGCAACTTACGAGCAGTACTTC	CASSMGRATYEQYF
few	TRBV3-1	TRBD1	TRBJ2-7	TGTGCCAGCAGCGACAGGGGAGTCGACGAGCAGTACTTC	CASSDRGVDEQYF
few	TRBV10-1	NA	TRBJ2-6	TGCGCCAGCACTTTACAGAAAACCTCCTCTGGGGCCAACGTCCTGACTTTC	CASTLQKTSSGANVLTF
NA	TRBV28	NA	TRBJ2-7	TGTGCCAGCAGTTCCCGGGGTCCTGACTACGAGCAGTACTTC	CASSSRGPDYEQYF
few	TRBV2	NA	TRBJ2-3	TGTGCCAGCAGCGGGGAGTTTTGGACAGATACGCAGTATTTT	CASSGEFWTDTQYF
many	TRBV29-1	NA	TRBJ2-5	TGCAGCGTTGTGGGGGGGCCCGAGACCCAGTACTTC	CSVVGGPETQYF
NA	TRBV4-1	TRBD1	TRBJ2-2	TGCGCCAGCAGCCACGGGACAGATCTGAACACCGGGGAGCTGTTTTTT	CASSHGTDLNTGELFF
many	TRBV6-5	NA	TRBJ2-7	TGTGCCAGCAGTTACTCGAGTGTCTCCTACGAGCAGTACTTC	CASSYSSVSYEQYF
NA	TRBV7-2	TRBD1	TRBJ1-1	TGTGCCAGCAGCTCGCCAGGGGGAATCGGGAGAACTTTCTTT	CASSSPGGIGRTFF
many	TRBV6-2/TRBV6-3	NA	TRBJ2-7	TGTGCCAGCAGTTGGGGGGACAGTCACTACGAGCAGTACTTC	CASSWGDSHYEQYF
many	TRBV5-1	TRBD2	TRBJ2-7	TGCGCCAGCAGCTTGAGGGAGGGAACCCTCTTGGAGCAGTACTTC	CASSLREGTLLEQYF
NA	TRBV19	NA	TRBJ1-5	TGTGCCAGTAGTCTTGACCAGGGGAGCAATCAGCCCCAGCATTTT	CASSLDQGSNQPQHF
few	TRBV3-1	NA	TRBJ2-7	TGTGCCAGCAGCCAAGTATTTGGTGGGCAGTACTTC	CASSQVFGGQYF
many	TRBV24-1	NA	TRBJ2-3	TGTGCCACCAGTGAAGACTCCACAGATACGCAGTATTTT	CATSEDSTDTQYF
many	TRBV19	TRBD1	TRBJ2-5	TGTGCCAGTAGTACTTCGGGACAGTTCCAAGAGACCCAGTACTTC	CASSTSGQFQETQYF
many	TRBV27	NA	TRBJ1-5	TGTGCCAGCAGTCCGATCGGACAAACTAATCAGCCCCAGCATTTT	CASSPIGQTNQPQHF
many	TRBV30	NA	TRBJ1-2	TGTGCCTGGAGGGGAACAGATCTTAACTATGGCTACACCTTC	CAWRGTDLNYGYTF
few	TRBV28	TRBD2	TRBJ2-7	TGTGCCAGCAGATCTCCGGGACTAGTCTACGAGCAGTACTTC	CASRSPGLVYEQYF
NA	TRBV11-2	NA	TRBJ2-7	TGTGCCAGCAGCTGGGCCGGTGGGACAAGGGGCTCCTACGAGCAGTACTTC	CASSWAGGTRGSYEQYF